The 15 T cell receptor beta chains below come from one sample, sequenced in a study of vaccination and CD4 T cells after COVID-19. CD4+ T cells that had been cultured provided DNA sequenced with the Oncomine TCR Beta short-read assay. TCRdb itself ran the PCR reads through MiXCR, one entry per CDR3 protein. This sample has some 25,000 distinct CDR3 sequences, with around 45% found just once. Their specific antigens are unknown. Specified treatment: roughly 10-day PBMC culture with coronavirus spike peptide pools or control peptides (ViraFEST assay). Sequencing input: CD4+ T cells from blood, cultured in vitro. The source is a human donor who had recovered from COVID-19.

Of note for this clonotype: The junction differs from germline at one of its ends, possibly a read error. V and J are TRBV5-3 and TRBJ2-2, with 15 positions matching TRBD2. TRBV5-3 is an ORF; its function is uncertain. The CDR3 is made up of 18 amino acids. CDR3 residues: CASSWTSGGGLGTGELFF. The CDR3 bases are TGTGCCAGCAGCTGGACTAGCGGGGGGGGACTGGGGACCGGGGAGCTGTTTTTT.

The V gene is TRBV5-4, the J gene TRBJ1-6, with no clear D. The CDR3 is 14 residues long. Germline values: CDR1 SGHNT, CDR2 YYREEE (reference sequence). V lost 4 bases and J lost 7, with 12 bases in between. For the CDR3, the DNA is TGTGCCAGCAGCCAGGACCCTTCAAATTCACCCCTCCACTTT. It is translated as CASSQDPSNSPLHF.

The CDR3 protein is CSATPGQGSYNSPLHF. In nucleotides, the CDR3 is TGCAGTGCCACGCCGGGACAGGGCTCCTATAATTCACCCCTCCACTTT. The chain carries TRBV20-1 and TRBJ1-6, with TRBD1 matching over 9 bases. V was pared by 6 bases and J by 0 bases, with 6 bases of the junction left unmatched. CDR3 length equals 16 residues. CDR1 DFQATT and CDR2 SNEGSKA come from the germline V gene (reference sequence).

In its sample, this clonotype was seen a few times. CDR3 residues: CASSFFSGQSPVNTF. CDR3 DNA: TGTGCCAGCAGTTTCTTTTCAGGCCAGAGCCCGGTCAACACCTTC. The chain couples TRBV28 to TRBJ1-2; D is ambiguous. V lost 3 bases and J lost 12, with 23 bases in between. The CDR3 covers 15 residues. Germline CDR1 and CDR2: MDHEN and SYDVKM.

The chain joins TRBV7-9 to TRBJ1-1; D call uncertain. This CDR3 comprises 15 residues. V was trimmed by 2 bases and J by 0 bases, leaving 10 bases between them. The germline CDR1 and CDR2 sequences are SEHNR and FQNEAQ (reference sequence). As DNA, the CDR3 is TGTGCCAGCAGCTTAATCGCAGGCGTGAACACTGAAGCTTTCTTT. Protein product: CASSLIAGVNTEAFF.

This clonotype has just a few counts. V and J are TRBV6-1 and TRBJ1-6; D may be TRBD1 (5 bases). In germline, CDR1 is MNHNS, CDR2 SASEGT. Trimming removed 8 bases from V and 10 bases from J, with 15 bases in between. The CDR3 has 13 residues. Written as DNA, the CDR3 is TGTGCCAGCGGACGGAAGAGGGACTCACCCCTCCACTTT. Amino acid sequence: CASGRKRDSPLHF.

This clonotype has a handful of counts. V gene TRBV2 combines with J gene TRBJ2-5; 9 positions agree with TRBD1. Trimming removed 8 bases from V and 2 bases from J; junction bases left unmatched: 12. CDR1 and CDR2 (germline): SNHLY, FYNNEI. This CDR3 is 16 amino acids long. The CDR3 spells CASPPRDRAIQETQYF. As DNA, the CDR3 is TGTGCCAGCCCCCCTCGGGACAGGGCCATTCAAGAGACCCAGTACTTC.

This clonotype has just a few counts. This chain connects TRBV7-2 to TRBJ1-5, with TRBD1 matching 8 bases. This CDR3 spans 15 amino acids. Looked up from germline, CDR1 is SGHTA and CDR2 is FQGNSA. V dropped 2 bases and J dropped 1; count of bases not matched to a gene: 1. The CDR3 region is CASSLQGASNQPQHF. The CDR3 bases are TGTGCCAGCAGCTTACAGGGGGCAAGCAATCAGCCCCAGCATTTT.

The chain has TRBV27 and TRBJ2-2; 8 nucleotides agree with TRBD1. Trimming removed 6 bases from V and 6 bases from J; junction bases left unmatched: 3. Germline CDR1 MNHEY, CDR2 SMNVEV (reference sequence). This CDR3 spans 13 amino acids. The CDR3 DNA reads TGTGCCAGCAGGGTACAGGGGGCCGGGGAGCTGTTTTTT. Translating it yields CASRVQGAGELFF.

The chain has TRBV19 and TRBJ1-2; 12 bases agree with TRBD1. Germline V gene data show CDR1 as LNHDA and CDR2 as SQIVND (reference sequence). The CDR3 length is 14 residues. Losses at the gene ends were 6 bases for V and 8 bases for J; bases not matched to a gene: 7. The CDR3 sequence is CASSMGQGAWGYTF. The CDR3, as DNA: TGTGCCAGTAGCATGGGACAGGGGGCGTGGGGCTACACCTTC.

This clonotype was seen just once. The chain links TRBV6-4 to TRBJ2-1; 7 bases line up with TRBD2. V was clipped by 5 bases and J by 5 bases; unmatched bases: 6. The CDR3 runs 14 residues. Germline CDR1 and CDR2: MRHNA and SNTAGT. The CDR3 is CASSRTSANNEQFF. CDR3 in DNA: TGTGCCAGCAGTCGAACTAGCGCCAACAATGAGCAGTTCTTC.

The rearrangement joins TRBV7-8 to TRBJ2-7; 10 bases align to TRBD2. V was pared by 4 bases and J by 2 bases, with 8 bases of the junction left unmatched. The germline V gene has CDR1 SGHVS and CDR2 FQNEAQ. There are 16 residues in the CDR3. This CDR3 reads CASSSRGSGRTYEQYF. CDR3 DNA sequence: TGTGCCAGCAGCTCCCGGGGTAGCGGGAGGACCTACGAGCAGTACTTC.

This clonotype was found a few times. The chain links TRBV20-1 to TRBJ1-3, with D maybe TRBD1 (5 bases). V was pared by 2 bases and J by 0 bases, with 11 bases between. Germline CDR1 DFQATT, CDR2 SNEGSKA (reference sequence). CDR3 length: 15 residues. This CDR3 reads CSARSSTDSGNTIYF. CDR3 DNA: TGCAGTGCTAGAAGTTCGACAGACTCTGGAAACACCATATATTTT.

The chain recombines TRBV5-1 with TRBJ2-7, with D tentatively TRBD1 or TRBD2 (6 bases each). This CDR3 is built from 16 residues. The V end lost 0 bases, the J end lost 0 bases, and 13 bases lay between the germline ends. The V gene's germline CDR1 is SGHRS and CDR2 YFSETQ. CDR3 bases: TGCGCCAGCAGCTTGGAGGGGGGCCGGTACTCCTACGAGCAGTACTTC. Encoded protein: CASSLEGGRYSYEQYF. Full variable domain (missing parts from reference TRBV5-1 and TRBJ2-7): KAGVTQTPRYLIKTRGQQVTLSCSPISGHRSVSWYQQTPGQGLQFLFEYFSETQRNKGNFPGRFSGRQFSNSRSEMNVSTLELGDSALYLCASSLEGGRYSYEQYFGPGTRLTVT.

This clonotype was seen a single time. The chain joins TRBV11-2 to TRBJ1-5; D ambiguous. This CDR3 has 16 residues. Trimming took 1 base from V and 2 from J, leaving 12 bases between them. The germline CDR1 and CDR2 sequences are SGHAT and FQNNGV. The CDR3 nucleotides are TGTGCCAGCAGCTTAGGTGGTTCGGGTGGCAATCAGCCCCAGCATTTT. It translates to CASSLGGSGGNQPQHF.